The 22 T cell receptor beta chains reported below all come from one sample, sequenced in a study of T cell repertoires in cytomegalovirus infection. TCRdb processed the reads anew with MiXCR; each CDR3 protein has one entry. Of some 920,000 distinct CDR3 sequences in the sample, around 30% were seen once. The antigens of these receptors remain unknown. The sequences come from cultured CD8+ T cells from PBMCs, collected from culture after CMV antigen stimulation. All receptors come from a human donor in good health (CMV status not recorded). Some clones in this sample may be carry-over from other donors' samples.

The chain employs TRBV4-1 and TRBJ2-5, with D unresolved. CDR1 and CDR2 from the germline V gene are MGHRA and YSYEKL. The germline V and J ends were trimmed by 0 bases and 5 bases, with 16 bases remaining between them. The CDR3 length is 16 residues. The CDR3 DNA is TGCGCCAGCAGCCAAGATCTCGACCTCCTTGGGGAGACCCAGTACTTC. The encoded protein is CASSQDLDLLGETQYF.

This clonotype was counted ten times or more. V gene TRBV7-3 combines with J gene TRBJ2-5, with 9 nucleotides matching TRBD2. The CDR3 totals 16 residues. Germline V CDR1 and CDR2: SGHTA, FQGTGA. Losses at the gene ends were 5 bases for V and 2 bases for J; bases not matched to a gene: 9. CDR3 sequence: CASSLFGAGGQETQYF. DNA of the CDR3: TGTGCCAGCAGCCTATTCGGAGCGGGGGGACAAGAGACCCAGTACTTC.

This clonotype has just a few counts. The rearrangement uses TRBV25-1 and TRBJ1-5; D is unclear. V shed 3 bases and J shed 3 bases, with 15 bases lying between them. This CDR3 spans 16 amino acids. Germline CDR1 reads MGHDK; CDR2 reads SYGVNS. CDR3 bases: TGTGCCAGCAGTGAGCCTACCGCAGGTTTCAATCAGCCCCAGCATTTT. Its translation is CASSEPTAGFNQPQHF.

This chain connects TRBV2 to TRBJ2-7; no firm D call. The CDR3 is made up of 13 amino acids. Germline V gives CDR1 SNHLY, CDR2 FYNNEI. Trimming removed 0 bases at V and 3 bases at J, with 6 bases between. Here the CDR3 reads CASSEARLYEQYF. The CDR3 DNA follows: TGTGCCAGCAGTGAAGCAAGGCTCTACGAGCAGTACTTC.

This clonotype has only one observation. A much larger clone sits a single nucleotide away, making a read error possible. This chain connects TRBV12-3 or TRBV12-4 to TRBJ1-1; D remains ambiguous. The CDR3 sequence is 12 residues long. The V and J ends lost 11 bases and 1 base respectively, with 11 bases between them. CDR3 amino acids: CAYRKGNTEAFF. The DNA for the CDR3 is TGTGCCTACAGAAAGGGGAACACTGAAGCTTTCTTT.

V and J are TRBV11-2 and TRBJ1-5; 7 bases line up with TRBD1. The V gene's germline CDR1 is SGHAT and CDR2 FQNNGV. This CDR3 is built from 15 residues. V trimming: 1 base; J trimming: 4 bases; junction bases outside the gene matches: 4. DNA of the CDR3: TGTGCCAGCAGCTTAGGGAGGGGGCAGAATCAGCCCCAGCATTTT. As protein: CASSLGRGQNQPQHF. Full variable domain (rest looked up from reference TRBV11-2 and TRBJ1-5): EAGVAQSPRYKIIEKRQSVAFWCNPISGHATLYWYQQILGQGPKLLIQFQNNGVVDDSQLPKDRFSAERLKGVDSTLKIQPAKLEDSAVYLCASSLGRGQNQPQHFGDGTRLSIL.

This sequence joins TRBV6-2 or TRBV6-3 and TRBJ2-7; D might be TRBD2 (5 bases). Germline CDR1 MNHEY, CDR2 SVGEGT. Trimming pared 2 bases from V and 2 bases from J, leaving 10 bases between. The CDR3 length is 14 residues. In nucleotides, the CDR3 is TGTGCCAGCAGTTACGTCGGGGTTGCCTACGAGCAGTACGTC. Protein: CASSYVGVAYEQYV.

V usage is TRBV6-2 or TRBV6-3 and J usage is TRBJ2-7, with D unclear. Trimming took off 0 bases at V and 6 bases at J, with 9 bases between the two ends. Germline CDR1 MNHEY, CDR2 SVGEGT. The CDR3 loop spans 13 amino acids. This chain's CDR3 is CASSYSGGPEQYV. The CDR3 DNA reads as TGTGCCAGCAGTTACTCGGGTGGACCCGAGCAGTACGTC.

This clonotype occurred many times. The chain combines TRBV6-1 with TRBJ2-5; D remains ambiguous. Trimming shortened V by 6 bases and J by 0 bases, and 11 bases separated the two germline ends. The length of the CDR3 is 14 residues. Per germline, CDR1 MNHNS and CDR2 SASEGT. CDR3 nucleotides: TGTGCCAGCAGGATTAAGAAGTACCAAGAGACCCAGTACTTC. It translates to CASRIKKYQETQYF.

V gene TRBV6-2 or TRBV6-3 combines with J gene TRBJ2-7; the match to TRBD1 covers 7 bases. Trimming removed 5 bases from V and 2 bases from J; junction bases left unmatched: 9. The germline gives CDR1 MNHEY, CDR2 SVGEGT. The CDR3 is 15 amino acids. CDR3 in DNA: TGTGCCAGCAGTCGTCCGGGACAGAGAGCCTACGAGCAGTACGTC. Amino acid sequence: CASSRPGQRAYEQYV.

This clonotype was seen a few times. V gene TRBV19 combines with J gene TRBJ1-5; 7 nucleotides align to TRBD1. Looked up from germline, CDR1 is LNHDA and CDR2 is SQIVND (reference sequence). The CDR3 extends over 14 amino acids. V shed 7 bases and J 3 bases; nucleotides not matched to a gene: 6. Written as DNA, the CDR3 is TGTGCCAGTAATTGGGGGACAGACAATCAGCCCCAGCATTTT. Translated, it gives CASNWGTDNQPQHF.

With respect to this clonotype: Given the absence of the conserved phenylalanine or tryptophan at the CDR3 end, a read error is likely. V gene TRBV27 combines with J gene TRBJ1-4; D unresolved. Trimming removed 3 bases from V and 8 bases from J, with 16 bases in between. The germline CDR1 and CDR2 sequences are MNHEY and SMNVEV (reference sequence). The CDR3 has 15 residues. The CDR3 is CASSFSKESDEKLFL. The CDR3, as DNA: TGTGCCAGCAGTTTCTCGAAGGAGTCAGACGAAAAACTGTTTTTA.

This clonotype was detected a few times. The chain employs TRBV7-8 and TRBJ1-5; possibly TRBD1 for D (5 bases). Germline-derived CDR1 and CDR2 are SGHVS and FQNEAQ. The CDR3 spans 16 residues. Trimming removed 1 base at V and 0 bases at J, with 10 bases between. The CDR3 here is CASSLVRGYSNQPQHF. CDR3 bases: TGTGCCAGCAGCTTAGTCCGGGGGTATAGCAATCAGCCCCAGCATTTT.

J is TRBJ2-5 and V is TRBV12-3 or TRBV12-4; TRBD1 might be the D (5 bases). Between the trimmed V and J ends, which lost 5 bases and 4 bases, there was a span of 14 bases. The CDR3 covers 14 residues. The CDR3 spells CASSPQGLRETQYF. The CDR3 bases are TGTGCCAGCAGTCCTCAGGGATTGAGAGAGACCCAGTACTTC.

V is TRBV7-9 and J is TRBJ2-2; a possible D gene is TRBD1 (6 bases). Trimming left V 0 bases short and J 6 bases short, with 17 bases between. Germline assignment: CDR1 SEHNR and CDR2 FQNEAQ (reference sequence). The CDR3 contains 17 residues. The chain's CDR3 is CASSLATMDSTSGELFF. The CDR3 DNA reads TGTGCCAGCAGCTTAGCGACCATGGACAGCACGTCCGGGGAGCTGTTTTTT.

Many counts were recorded for this clonotype. This rearrangement joins TRBV28 to TRBJ2-7, with 9 bases identical to TRBD1. This CDR3 has 15 amino acids. Germline V gene data show CDR1 as MDHEN and CDR2 as SYDVKM. The V gene end was trimmed by 4 bases and the J gene end by 6 bases; junction bases not matched to a gene: 10. The CDR3, as DNA: TGTGCCAGCAGTTGGGGGGACAGGGTCCGTGGCGAGCAGTACGTC. This translates into CASSWGDRVRGEQYV.

CDR3 DNA: TGTGCCAGCAGCTTGTGGGTGTCCCCCGGGGAGCTGTTTTTT. It yields the protein CASSLWVSPGELFF. The V gene is TRBV5-5, the J gene TRBJ2-2; D gene uncertain. CDR1 is SGHKS, CDR2 YYEKEE, per germline (reference sequence). The CDR3 totals 14 residues. V was clipped by 1 base and J by 6 bases, with 10 bases between them.

On this clonotype: One junction end does not reproduce the germline sequence, and a read error may be involved. The genes are TRBV7-9 and TRBJ2-1; D perhaps matches TRBD2 (5 bases). The germline CDR1 and CDR2 sequences are SEHNR and FQNEAQ (reference sequence). CDR3 size: 16 residues. This CDR3 is CASSLRELSSYNELFF. The CDR3 coding sequence is TGTGCCAGCAGCTTAAGGGAGCTAAGCTCCTACAATGAGCTGTTCTTC.

This clonotype was found a few times. V is TRBV15 and J is TRBJ1-6; D remains unclear. V shed 1 base and J shed 0 bases, with 7 bases lying between them. The CDR3 contains 16 residues. The germline V gene encodes CDR1 LNHNV and CDR2 YYDKDF (reference sequence). In DNA, the CDR3 is TGTGCCACCAGCAGAGGTAGTTACTCCTATAATTCACCCCTCCACTTT. Its translation: CATSRGSYSYNSPLHF.

The sample holds a few counts of this clonotype. V usage is TRBV7-9 and J usage is TRBJ1-3; D uncertain. Germline V lookup: CDR1 SEHNR, CDR2 FQNEAQ (reference sequence). The CDR3 runs to 16 residues. V lost 1 base to trimming and J lost 3 bases, with 13 bases between them. DNA for the CDR3: TGTGCCAGCAGCTTAGTCAAGCCGACGTTTGGAAACACCATATATTTT. Amino acid sequence: CASSLVKPTFGNTIYF.

This clonotype was found many times. The rearrangement links TRBV7-2 to TRBJ1-1, with no clear D. The germline V gene has CDR1 SGHTA and CDR2 FQGNSA. This CDR3 has 15 residues. Trimming left V 2 bases short and J 0 bases short, with 10 bases between. CDR3 protein: CASSLFPLLNTEAFF. The DNA of the CDR3 is TGTGCCAGCAGCTTATTTCCCTTGCTGAACACTGAAGCTTTCTTT.

The chain has TRBV20-1 and TRBJ2-1; D call uncertain. V dropped 4 bases and J dropped 5 bases, with 9 bases sitting between them. CDR1 DFQATT and CDR2 SNEGSKA come from the germline V gene (reference sequence). This CDR3 contains 12 residues. CDR3 residues: CSATEVNNEQFF. CDR3 nucleotide sequence: TGCAGTGCTACAGAGGTAAACAATGAGCAGTTCTTC.